These 11 T cell receptor beta chains came from one sample sequenced in a study of blood T cell repertoires in COVID-19. Generated by immunoSEQ multiplex PCR, the TCRdb table keeps only in-frame clones and is missing some. The sample records fewer than 300,000 clones, roughly 90% being singletons. Input material: PBMCs or T cells enriched from blood (not recorded which). The receptor set was obtained from a young woman who had recovered from COVID-19.

J is TRBJ1-5 and V is TRBV12-3 or TRBV12-4; no clear D. V gave up 4 bases and J gave up 5 bases, with 6 bases separating them. This CDR3 has 12 residues. The CDR3 reads CASSSSDQPQHF. The CDR3 bases are TGTGCCAGCAGTTCCTCAGATCAGCCCCAGCATTTT.

The CDR3, as DNA: TGCGCCAGCAGGGTTTCTTGGACAGGGTTCAACAATGAGCAGTTCTTC. Residues: CASRVSWTGFNNEQFF. V usage is TRBV5-1 and J usage is TRBJ2-1; 8 nucleotides agree with TRBD1. The V gene's germline CDR1 is SGHRS and CDR2 YFSETQ. The trim removed 5 bases at V and 5 bases at J, leaving 12 bases unmatched. The length of the CDR3 is 16 residues.

The chain uses TRBV27 and TRBJ2-2; unclear D gene. V was clipped by 2 bases and J by 7 bases, with 11 bases between them. Germline values: CDR1 MNHEY, CDR2 SMNVEV (reference sequence). CDR3 size: 14 residues. CDR3 residues: CASSLARSGGELFF. The CDR3, as DNA: TGTGCCAGCAGTTTAGCCAGGTCCGGCGGGGAGCTGTTTTTT.

The J gene is TRBJ2-1, the V gene TRBV20-1; 7 nucleotides align to TRBD2. After removal of 3 bases from V and 1 base from J, the junction contained 3 bases not matched to a gene. Germline CDR1 is DFQATT and CDR2 is SNEGSKA (reference sequence). This CDR3 region has 14 residues. CDR3 sequence: CSASSGPSYNEQFF. In DNA form, the CDR3 reads TGCAGTGCTAGTAGCGGGCCTTCCTACAATGAGCAGTTCTTC.

CDR3 DNA sequence: TGTGCCAGCAGCGCCGGGACTCCCTATGGCTACACCTTC. Its translation is CASSAGTPYGYTF. V usage is TRBV9 and J usage is TRBJ1-2; D might be TRBD1 (5 bases). CDR3 size: 13 residues. CDR1 is SGDLS, CDR2 YYNGEE, per germline. Trimming pared 3 bases from V and 4 bases from J, leaving 10 bases between.

The chain is built from TRBV19 and TRBJ2-5; 13 positions agree with TRBD2. Germline-derived CDR1 and CDR2 are LNHDA and SQIVND (reference sequence). V was clipped by 4 bases and J by 5 bases; unmatched bases: 19. CDR3 size: 20 residues. CDR3 coding DNA: TGTGCCAGTAGTAGGGAGCCATCTCTACTAGCGGGAGGGCCTGGGGAGACCCAGTACTTC. Residues: CASSREPSLLAGGPGETQYF. The full variable domain, rest sourced from reference TRBV19 and TRBJ2-5, is DGGITQSPKYLFRKEGQNVTLSCEQNLNHDAMYWYRQDPGQGLRLIYYSQIVNDFQKGDIAEGYSVSREKKESFPLTVTSAQKNPTAFYLCASSREPSLLAGGPGETQYFGPGTRLLVL.

The chain carries TRBV4-1 and TRBJ1-5, with TRBD1 identical over 7 bases. The CDR3 loop spans 16 amino acids. Germline CDR1 MGHRA, CDR2 YSYEKL. V lost 0 bases and J lost 5; bases outside the gene matches: 7. CDR3 bases: TGCGCCAGCAGCCAAGAGGAGGGACAGCTATATCAGCCCCAGCATTTT. Its translation: CASSQEEGQLYQPQHF.

CDR3 region: CASSLGLAGGADTQYF. Here the CDR3 DNA reads TGTGCCAGCAGCTTAGGCCTAGCGGGAGGGGCAGATACGCAGTATTTT. The chain combines TRBV7-6 with TRBJ2-3, with TRBD2 matching 12 bases. The CDR3 length is 16 residues. Germline values: CDR1 SGHVS, CDR2 FNYEAQ. V was clipped by 1 base and J by 4 bases; unmatched bases: 3.

This clone was recorded only once. This chain joins TRBV7-9 and TRBJ1-4; the D is unclear. The V and J ends lost 1 base and 7 bases respectively, with 7 bases between them. Germline lookup yields CDR1 SEHNR and CDR2 FQNEAQ (reference sequence). The CDR3 length is 13 residues. The CDR3: CASSLGRLEKLFF. CDR3 coding DNA: TGTGCCAGCAGCTTAGGCAGACTTGAAAAACTGTTTTTT. The full variable domain, completed using reference TRBV7-9 and TRBJ1-4, is DTGVSQNPRHKITKRGQNVTFRCDPISEHNRLYWYRQTLGQGPEFLTYFQNEAQLEKSRLLSDRFSAERPKGSFSTLEIQRTEQGDSAMYLCASSLGRLEKLFFGSGTQLSVL.

V usage is TRBV27 and J usage is TRBJ2-3, with D possibly matching TRBD1 (6 bases). The germline V gene encodes CDR1 MNHEY and CDR2 SMNVEV (reference sequence). Trimming took 4 bases from V and 8 from J, leaving 10 bases between them. The CDR3 loop spans 12 amino acids. The CDR3 nucleotides read TGTGCCAGCAGTTCACAGGGCGGTACGCAGTATTTT. The encoded protein is CASSSQGGTQYF.

This chain uses TRBV28 with TRBJ1-1, with TRBD1 matching 8 bases. This CDR3 spans 17 amino acids. V gave up 5 bases and J gave up 3 bases; unmatched junction bases: 14. The germline CDR1 and CDR2 sequences are MDHEN and SYDVKM. The DNA of the CDR3 is TGTGCCAGCAGTCAACCCCATACAGGGGGAAGGGACACTGAAGCTTTCTTT. Its translation is CASSQPHTGGRDTEAFF. Full variable domain (remainder filled in from reference TRBV28 and TRBJ1-1): DVKVTQSSRYLVKRTGEKVFLECVQDMDHENMFWYRQDPGLGLRLIYFSYDVKMKEKGDIPEGYSVSREKKERFSLILESASTNQTSMYLCASSQPHTGGRDTEAFFGQGTRLTVV.